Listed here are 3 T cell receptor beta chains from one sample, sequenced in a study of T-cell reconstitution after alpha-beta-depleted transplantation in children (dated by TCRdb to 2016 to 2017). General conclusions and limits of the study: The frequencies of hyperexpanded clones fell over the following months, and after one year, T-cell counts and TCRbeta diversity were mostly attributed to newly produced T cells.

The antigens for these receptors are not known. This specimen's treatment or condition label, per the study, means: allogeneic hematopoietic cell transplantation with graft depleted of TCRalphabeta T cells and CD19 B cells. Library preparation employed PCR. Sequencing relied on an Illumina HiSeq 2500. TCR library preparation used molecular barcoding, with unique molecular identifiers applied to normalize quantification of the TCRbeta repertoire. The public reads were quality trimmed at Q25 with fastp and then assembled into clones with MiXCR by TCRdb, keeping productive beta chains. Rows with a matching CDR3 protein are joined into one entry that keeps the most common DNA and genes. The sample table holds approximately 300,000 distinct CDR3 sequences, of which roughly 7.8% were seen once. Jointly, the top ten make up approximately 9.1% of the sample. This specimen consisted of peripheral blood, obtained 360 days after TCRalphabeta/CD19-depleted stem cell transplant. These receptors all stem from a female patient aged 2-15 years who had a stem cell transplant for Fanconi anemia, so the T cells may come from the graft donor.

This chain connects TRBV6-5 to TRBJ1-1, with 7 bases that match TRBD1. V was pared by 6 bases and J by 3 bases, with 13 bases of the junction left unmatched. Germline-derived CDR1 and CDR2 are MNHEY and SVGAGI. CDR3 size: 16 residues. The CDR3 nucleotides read TGTGCCAGCAGCCCTCGGAGGGGGCACGGGGACACTGAAGCTTTCTTT. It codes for CASSPRRGHGDTEAFF.

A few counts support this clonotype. DNA of the CDR3: TGTGCCAGCAGCAAACATAGCGGGGGGGTAGAAAACATTCAGTACTTC. It encodes CASSKHSGGVENIQYF. The chain combines TRBV7-2 with TRBJ2-4; 11 bases match TRBD2. Germline loops: CDR1 SGHTA, CDR2 FQGNSA. The CDR3 is made up of 16 amino acids. V shed 5 bases, J shed 5 bases, and the junction held 8 bases outside the gene matches.

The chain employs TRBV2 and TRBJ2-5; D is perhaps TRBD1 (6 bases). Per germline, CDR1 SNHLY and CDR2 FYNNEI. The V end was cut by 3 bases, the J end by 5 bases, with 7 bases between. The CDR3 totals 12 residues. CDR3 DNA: TGTGCCAGCAGTGAGCAGGGGGAGACCCAGTACTTC. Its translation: CASSEQGETQYF. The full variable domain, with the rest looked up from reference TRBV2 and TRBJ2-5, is EPEVTQTPSHQVTQMGQEVILRCVPISNHLYFYWYRQILGQKVEFLVSFYNNEISEKSEIFDDQFSVERPDGSNFTLKIRSTKLEDSAMYFCASSEQGETQYFGPGTRLLVL.